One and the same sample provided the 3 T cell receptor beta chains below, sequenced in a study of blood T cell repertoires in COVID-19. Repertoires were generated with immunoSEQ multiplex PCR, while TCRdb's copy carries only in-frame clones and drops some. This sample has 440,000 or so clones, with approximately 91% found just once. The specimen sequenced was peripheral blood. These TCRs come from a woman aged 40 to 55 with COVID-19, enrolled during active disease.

In DNA, the CDR3 is TGTGCCAGCAGCGTAGCGGGTGCGGGGGCGAACACCGGGGAGCTGTTTTTT. Translating it yields CASSVAGAGANTGELFF. The rearrangement links TRBV9 to TRBJ2-2, with 7 bases fitting TRBD2. CDR1 is SGDLS, CDR2 YYNGEE, per germline. V dropped 0 bases and J dropped 0; count of bases not matched to a gene: 5. The CDR3 is 17 residues long.

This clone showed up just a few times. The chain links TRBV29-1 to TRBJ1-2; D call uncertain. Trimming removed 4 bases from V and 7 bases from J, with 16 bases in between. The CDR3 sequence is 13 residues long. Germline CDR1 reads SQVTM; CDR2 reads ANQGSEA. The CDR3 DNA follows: TGCAGCGTTGTCACCCCCGGGGTCGTTGGCTACACCTTC. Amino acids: CSVVTPGVVGYTF.

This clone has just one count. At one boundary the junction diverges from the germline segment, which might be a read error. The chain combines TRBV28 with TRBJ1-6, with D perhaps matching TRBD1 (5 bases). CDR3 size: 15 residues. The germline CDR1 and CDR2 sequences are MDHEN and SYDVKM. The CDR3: CASSFEGAYDSPLHF. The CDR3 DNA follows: TGTGCCAGCAGTTTCGAAGGGGCCTATGATTCACCCCTCCACTTT.